One and the same sample provided the 5 T cell receptor beta chains below, sequenced in a study of memory CD4+ T cells and cytomegalovirus serostatus. TCRdb's copy holds only in-frame clones and misses some; the assay was immunoSEQ multiplex PCR. The table shows 61,000 or so clones, with less than 85% occurring only once. Single viable CD3+CD4+CD8-CD45RO+ cells were sorted as the memory CD4+ T cells. Sequenced: memory CD4+ T cells from blood. These receptor sequences come from an adult in good health and CMV-seronegative. Some clones in this sample may be carry-over from other donors' samples.

The chain joins TRBV6-1 to TRBJ1-5; 7 bases are a match to TRBD1. Per the germline V gene, CDR1 is MNHNS and CDR2 is SASEGT. Germline trimming cut 1 base from V and 6 bases from J; bases unmatched to any gene: 3. The CDR3 sequence is 14 residues long. The CDR3 DNA reads as TGTGCCAGCAGTGAAGGACAGGGTCTTCAGCCCCAGCATTTT. Amino acid sequence: CASSEGQGLQPQHF.

V is TRBV5-6 and J is TRBJ2-1; a possible D gene is TRBD1 (6 bases). The CDR3 has 14 amino acids. CDR1 is SGHDT and CDR2 is YYEEEE in the germline V gene. V was clipped by 2 bases and J by 3 bases, with 9 bases between them. In nucleotides, the CDR3 is TGTGCCAGCAGCTTAGGACAGTTCTACAATGAGCAGTTCTTC. Translated, it gives CASSLGQFYNEQFF.

The chain has TRBV2 and TRBJ1-5; D not certain. CDR3 length: 16 residues. CDR1 SNHLY and CDR2 FYNNEI come from the germline V gene. V was shortened by 4 bases and J by 4 bases, with 17 bases between the two germline ends. The chain's CDR3 is CASSVSAGSMNQPQHF. CDR3 in DNA: TGTGCCAGCAGTGTAAGTGCGGGCAGCATGAATCAGCCCCAGCATTTT.

The chain joins TRBV6-5 to TRBJ2-7, with D perhaps TRBD1 (5 bases). CDR1 is MNHEY, CDR2 SVGAGI, per germline. The CDR3 is 15 residues long. The V end lost 5 bases, the J end lost 3 bases, and 17 bases lay between the germline ends. The CDR3 DNA reads TGTGCCAGCAGTAAGGGGTATGTAGTCGGCTACGAGCAGTACTTC. It specifies CASSKGYVVGYEQYF.

As to this clone: Other DNA sequences of this sample code for an identical CDR3. V is TRBV5-5 and J is TRBJ2-3; 7 bases align to TRBD2. V shed 5 bases and J 2 bases; nucleotides not matched to a gene: 8. The CDR3 sequence is 15 residues long. Germline-derived CDR1 and CDR2 are SGHKS and YYEKEE (reference sequence). The CDR3: CASSPGGFLTDTQYF. The CDR3 DNA reads as TGTGCCAGCAGTCCCGGGGGGTTCCTCACAGATACGCAGTATTTT.